This T cell receptor beta chain comes out of a study of control samples from healthy donors and cancer patients. Profiled with immunoSEQ multiplex PCR; TCRdb holds only in-frame clones, not every one. Of 70,000 to 80,000 clones in the sample, about 89% were seen once. V was shortened by 0 bases and J by 8 bases, with 14 bases between the two germline ends. CDR1 is MGHRA, CDR2 YSYEKL, per germline. This CDR3 is 16 amino acids long. The J gene is TRBJ1-6, the V gene TRBV4-1; possible D gene TRBD1, 5 bases. The receptor was isolated from a woman aged 45-60 years with colorectal cancer. The sample taken for sequencing was PBMCs. CDR3 residues: CASSQDQGELYSPLHF. Here the CDR3 DNA reads TGCGCCAGCAGCCAAGATCAAGGGGAACTCTATTCACCCCTCCACTTT.